Below, 14 T cell receptor beta chains from the same sample are listed, as sequenced in a study of cytomegalovirus exposure and HLA in healthy donors. It was with 60 Vbeta and 13 Jbeta primers that the PCR ran. TCRdb's table, derived via immunoSEQ multiplex PCR, lists solely in-frame clones and lacks some. The repertoire holds approximately 100,000 clones, with 70% to 80% as singletons. The sequenced sample consisted of PBMCs. These receptors were collected from a woman aged 18 to 35 in good health and CMV-seropositive.

This chain connects TRBV27 to TRBJ2-1, with D unresolved. CDR1 is MNHEY and CDR2 is SMNVEV in the germline V gene (reference sequence). This CDR3 region has 12 residues. The V end lost 6 bases, the J end lost 7 bases, and 10 bases lay between the germline ends. DNA for the CDR3: TGTGCCAGCAGCCCCTTCGGTAATGAGCAGTTCTTC. It codes for CASSPFGNEQFF.

This clone was detected a few times. The genes are TRBV4-3 and TRBJ1-1; unclear D gene. The V gene lost 0 bases and the J gene lost 4 bases, with 9 bases spanning the gap. Germline V gene lookup returns CDR1 LGHNA and CDR2 YSLEER. This CDR3 comprises 14 residues. CDR3 DNA sequence: TGCGCCAGCAGCCAAGATGGACTAATCACTGAAGCTTTCTTT. Translation: CASSQDGLITEAFF.

J is TRBJ2-7 and V is TRBV29-1; 10 bases match TRBD1. Germline V gene data show CDR1 as SQVTM and CDR2 as ANQGSEA. This CDR3 region has 14 residues. V was pared by 5 bases and J by 0 bases, with 4 bases of the junction left unmatched. CDR3 region: CSVSRDRGSYEQYF. The CDR3 region has the DNA TGCAGCGTTTCCCGGGACAGGGGCTCCTACGAGCAGTACTTC.

The chain is built from TRBV30 and TRBJ2-7; no reliable D call. Germline V CDR1 and CDR2: GTSNPN, SVGIG (reference sequence). Trimming left V 2 bases short and J 6 bases short, with 14 bases between. This CDR3 contains 13 residues. The CDR3 loop reads CAWSSGAHREQYF. The CDR3 nucleotides read TGTGCCTGGAGTTCCGGAGCCCACCGCGAGCAGTACTTC.

The chain uses TRBV10-3 and TRBJ2-5, with 7 bases identical to TRBD1. CDR1 ENHRY and CDR2 SYGVKD come from the germline V gene. V lost 10 bases to trimming and J lost 0 bases; unmatched junction nucleotides: 8. This CDR3 spans 14 amino acids. Here the CDR3 reads CATATGTDQETQYF. The DNA for the CDR3 is TGTGCCACCGCGACCGGGACAGACCAAGAGACCCAGTACTTC.

The sample holds one count of this clone. The chain carries TRBV19 and TRBJ2-2; 10 bases agree with TRBD2. Germline V gene sequence: CDR1 LNHDA, CDR2 SQIVND (reference sequence). The junction had 8 bases not matched to a gene; V was cut back by 7 bases and J by 6 bases. There are 15 residues in the CDR3. The CDR3 DNA sequence: TGTGCCAGTAAGGGGCTAGCGGGAGCAGCCGGGGAGCTGTTTTTT. This sequence encodes CASKGLAGAAGELFF. Combining the CDR3 with reference TRBV19 and TRBJ2-2 gives the whole variable domain DGGITQSPKYLFRKEGQNVTLSCEQNLNHDAMYWYRQDPGQGLRLIYYSQIVNDFQKGDIAEGYSVSREKKESFPLTVTSAQKNPTAFYLCASKGLAGAAGELFFGEGSRLTVL.

This chain uses TRBV5-5 with TRBJ1-1, with D hard to call. Between the trimmed V and J ends, which lost 6 bases and 0 bases, there was a span of 15 bases. Germline CDR1 is SGHKS and CDR2 is YYEKEE (reference sequence). This CDR3 contains 15 residues. CDR3 sequence reads: CASTHSRAMNTEAFF. The CDR3 nucleotides read TGTGCCAGCACCCATTCGAGGGCGATGAACACTGAAGCTTTCTTT.

The chain combines TRBV10-3 with TRBJ1-2, with D possibly being TRBD1 (5 bases). From germline, CDR1 is ENHRY and CDR2 SYGVKD. The CDR3 spans 16 residues. V was trimmed by 10 bases and J by 4 bases, leaving 25 bases between them. CDR3: CATKRPGGGEAYGYTF. The CDR3 nucleotides read TGTGCCACCAAAAGACCGGGTGGAGGGGAAGCCTATGGCTACACCTTC.

The rearrangement uses TRBV30 and TRBJ1-2; tentatively, D is TRBD1 (6 bases). The CDR3 has 14 amino acids. CDR1 and CDR2 (germline): GTSNPN, SVGIG (reference sequence). The V end lost 5 bases, the J end lost 8 bases, and 21 bases lay between the germline ends. The CDR3 DNA is TGTGCCTGGGATGACACAGGGAAGCAGCGGGGCTACACCTTC. Amino acid sequence: CAWDDTGKQRGYTF.

The rearrangement uses TRBV29-1 and TRBJ2-7, with 7 bases lining up with TRBD1. Germline V lookup: CDR1 SQVTM, CDR2 ANQGSEA. CDR3 length: 12 amino acids. V was clipped by 6 bases and J by 3 bases; unmatched bases: 5. The CDR3 loop is CSVVTGFYEQYF. CDR3 DNA: TGCAGCGTGGTGACAGGGTTCTACGAGCAGTACTTC.

The chain combines TRBV29-1 with TRBJ1-2; 7 bases match TRBD1. This CDR3 comprises 13 residues. J lost 8 bases, V lost 4 bases, and 10 bases had no gene match. Germline V lookup: CDR1 SQVTM, CDR2 ANQGSEA. The CDR3 region is CSVALGTGEGYTF. As DNA, the CDR3 is TGCAGCGTTGCTCTGGGTACAGGGGAAGGCTACACCTTC.

The chain has TRBV7-9 and TRBJ2-1; TRBD2 matches 8 bases. V trimming: 4 bases; J trimming: 10 bases; junction bases outside the gene matches: 3. CDR1 and CDR2 from the germline V gene are SEHNR and FQNEAQ (reference sequence). This CDR3 has 12 residues. CDR3 nucleotides: TGTGCCAGCAGCTCAAAGCGGGGGGAGCAGTTCTTC. This codes for CASSSKRGEQFF.

The gene calls are TRBV6-5 and TRBJ2-7, with 10 bases lining up with TRBD2. CDR3 length: 16 amino acids. Trimming cost V 3 bases and J 0 bases; bases outside gene matches: 5. Germline CDR1 MNHEY, CDR2 SVGAGI. Here the CDR3 DNA reads TGTGCCAGCAGTTATTGGGCTAGCGGGAGCTCCTACGAGCAGTACTTC. Protein sequence: CASSYWASGSSYEQYF.

V is TRBV25-1 and J is TRBJ2-2, with 14 bases identical to TRBD2. V was pared by 7 bases and J by 6 bases, with 4 bases of the junction left unmatched. Germline V CDR1 and CDR2: MGHDK, SYGVNS. The CDR3 runs 15 residues. CDR3 in DNA: TGTGCCAGCAAAGGGGGACTAGCGGGAGCCGGGGAGCTGTTTTTT. The encoded protein is CASKGGLAGAGELFF.